The 32 T cell receptor beta chains below come from one sample, sequenced in a study of blood T cell repertoires in COVID-19. Measured with immunoSEQ multiplex PCR; TCRdb has only the in-frame clones, and not every one. This sample yields roughly 200,000 clones, of which approximately 91% are seen a single time; around 1.6% belongs to the top ten. Sequencing was carried out using peripheral blood. The receptors were gathered from a man between 18 and 35 years old with active or convalescent COVID-19.

This clone was recorded a few times. V gene TRBV3-1 (or the pseudogene TRBV3-2) combines with J gene TRBJ2-5, with 8 bases matching TRBD2. CDR3 length: 14 amino acids. In germline, CDR1 is LGHDT, CDR2 YNNKEL (reference sequence). V gave up 1 base and J gave up 5 bases; unmatched junction bases: 3. The CDR3 DNA reads as TGTGCCAGCAGCCAAGTATCGGGAGGGGAGACCCAGTACTTC. Translated: CASSQVSGGETQYF.

The chain is built from TRBV7-9 and TRBJ1-4; maybe TRBD1 (5 bases). Germline CDR1 SEHNR, CDR2 FQNEAQ (reference sequence). The CDR3 contains 14 residues. Trimming left V 7 bases short and J 7 bases short, with 16 bases between. The CDR3 loop is CASTPGGTGEKLFF. CDR3 DNA: TGTGCCAGCACTCCCGGGGGGACGGGTGAAAAACTGTTTTTT.

V and J are TRBV6-1 and TRBJ1-3, with TRBD1 matching over 7 bases. Germline V gene sequence: CDR1 MNHNS, CDR2 SASEGT. The V and J ends lost 4 bases and 4 bases, in that order; junction bases with no gene match: 13. The CDR3 is 17 amino acids. CDR3 region: CASSGRSGQRTGNTIYF. CDR3 coding DNA: TGTGCCAGCAGTGGGCGGTCGGGACAGCGGACCGGAAACACCATATATTTT.

The chain is built from TRBV27 and TRBJ1-2; 8 bases match TRBD1. CDR3 length equals 15 residues. Germline V lookup: CDR1 MNHEY, CDR2 SMNVEV (reference sequence). Trimming removed 4 bases from V and 1 base from J; junction bases left unmatched: 5. CDR3 region: CASSSVGQGNYGYTF. Written as DNA, the CDR3 is TGTGCCAGCAGTTCAGTAGGACAGGGTAACTATGGCTACACCTTC.

Points on this clone: Other DNA variants within this sample encode the same CDR3. The CDR3 sequence is CASSLGLAGGPETQYF. The CDR3 DNA sequence: TGCGCCAGCAGCTTGGGTCTAGCGGGAGGGCCCGAGACCCAGTACTTC. V usage is TRBV5-1 and J usage is TRBJ2-5; 12 bases align to TRBD2. The CDR3 covers 16 residues. J lost 5 bases, V lost 0 bases, and 5 bases had no gene match. Germline V gene sequence: CDR1 SGHRS, CDR2 YFSETQ.

The CDR3: CASSLPSGRAGTGELFF. The CDR3 DNA follows: TGTGCCAGCAGCTTGCCTAGCGGGAGGGCCGGCACCGGGGAGCTGTTTTTT. The chain links TRBV5-4 to TRBJ2-2; TRBD2 agrees at 12 bases. The V gene's germline CDR1 is SGHNT and CDR2 YYREEE (reference sequence). The CDR3 totals 17 residues. J was trimmed by 4 bases and V by 1 base; bases with no gene match: 5.

J is TRBJ2-2 and V is TRBV3-1 (or the pseudogene TRBV3-2); weak D call: TRBD2 (5 bases). CDR3 length: 16 amino acids. Germline V gives CDR1 LGHDT, CDR2 YNNKEL (reference sequence). Trimming took off 2 bases at V and 0 bases at J, with 10 bases between the two ends. CDR3 coding DNA: TGTGCCAGCAGCCAACCTAGCCCGTCGAACACCGGGGAGCTGTTTTTT. It is translated as CASSQPSPSNTGELFF.

The chain has TRBV11-1 and TRBJ2-5; D unresolved. CDR3 length: 11 residues. The germline V and J ends were trimmed by 5 bases and 2 bases, with 3 bases remaining between them. Germline CDR1 is SGHAT and CDR2 is FQDESV (reference sequence). The CDR3 DNA follows: TGTGCCAGCAGCCTACAAGAGACCCAGTACTTC. Amino acid sequence: CASSLQETQYF. The whole variable domain, filled in from reference TRBV11-1 and TRBJ2-5, reads EAEVAQSPRYKITEKSQAVAFWCDPISGHATLYWYRQILGQGPELLVQFQDESVVDDSQLPKDRFSAERLKGVDSTLKIQPAELGDSAMYLCASSLQETQYFGPGTRLLVL.

The rearrangement links TRBV28 to TRBJ2-3; 9 nucleotides line up with TRBD2. The germline gives CDR1 MDHEN, CDR2 SYDVKM. The CDR3 runs to 16 residues. V lost 1 base and J lost 2; bases outside the gene matches: 4. Here the CDR3 DNA reads TGTGCCAGCAGTTTATTTAGCGGGGGATACACAGATACGCAGTATTTT. Translated, it gives CASSLFSGGYTDTQYF.

The chain is built from TRBV2 and TRBJ1-5, with 8 bases that match TRBD1. CDR1 SNHLY and CDR2 FYNNEI come from the germline V gene. V gave up 10 bases and J gave up 1 base; unmatched junction bases: 3. This CDR3 contains 13 residues. The CDR3 region is CATGQGSNQPQHF. The DNA of the CDR3 is TGTGCCACCGGACAGGGAAGCAATCAGCCCCAGCATTTT.

As DNA, the CDR3 is TGTGCCAGCAGCTTAGATTCCGGGAGCTATGGCTACACCTTC. Protein sequence: CASSLDSGSYGYTF. This rearrangement joins TRBV7-9 to TRBJ1-2; D not certain. This CDR3 contains 14 residues. Trimming cost V 1 base and J 4 bases, with 10 bases left between them. Germline loops: CDR1 SEHNR, CDR2 FQNEAQ (reference sequence).

The genes are TRBV2 and TRBJ2-7; a possible D gene is TRBD2 (6 bases). V dropped 4 bases and J dropped 12 bases, with 19 bases sitting between them. The length of the CDR3 is 13 residues. CDR1 SNHLY and CDR2 FYNNEI come from the germline V gene. In DNA, the CDR3 is TGTGCCAGCAGTGTATACGGGAGCACAGTTCTGTACTTC. Protein sequence: CASSVYGSTVLYF.

This clone has only one observation. This chain links TRBV7-9 with TRBJ2-1; TRBD2 matches at 7 bases. The V and J ends lost 1 base and 5 bases, in that order; junction bases with no gene match: 5. The CDR3 covers 15 residues. From germline, CDR1 is SEHNR and CDR2 FQNEAQ (reference sequence). The CDR3, as DNA: TGTGCCAGCAGCTTAGGGTGGGGAGGGAACAATGAGCAGTTCTTC. Its protein product is CASSLGWGGNNEQFF.

This clone has a handful of counts. The V call is TRBV7-3, the J call TRBJ2-3; 11 bases line up with TRBD2. Germline-derived CDR1 and CDR2 are SGHTA and FQGTGA. V lost 4 bases and J lost 5; bases outside the gene matches: 8. This CDR3 comprises 16 residues. The DNA of the CDR3 is TGTGCCAGCAGCTATTTAGCGGGAGGGTGGGGAGATACGCAGTATTTT. It encodes CASSYLAGGWGDTQYF.

This clone occurred a few times. The gene calls are TRBV3-1 (or the pseudogene TRBV3-2) and TRBJ1-5; D gene ambiguous. Germline V lookup: CDR1 LGHDT, CDR2 YNNKEL (reference sequence). The CDR3 is made up of 15 amino acids. V shed 0 bases and J shed 0 bases, with 6 bases lying between them. This CDR3 reads CASSQDPRSNQPQHF. As DNA, the CDR3 is TGTGCCAGCAGCCAAGACCCCCGTAGCAATCAGCCCCAGCATTTT.

The rearrangement links TRBV18 to TRBJ1-5; D remains unclear. Deletions cut 2 bases from V and 1 base from J, with 3 bases between. Germline assignment: CDR1 KGHSH and CDR2 LQKENI. CDR3 length: 13 residues. Here the CDR3 DNA reads TGTGCCAGCTCACCATCAAGCAATCAGCCCCAGCATTTT. It is translated as CASSPSSNQPQHF.

V is TRBV19 and J is TRBJ1-5; D is uncertain. Trimming pared 6 bases from V and 0 bases from J, leaving 12 bases between. Germline V gene data show CDR1 as LNHDA and CDR2 as SQIVND (reference sequence). The CDR3 covers 15 residues. The CDR3 here is CASSGSENSNQPQHF. As DNA, the CDR3 is TGTGCCAGTAGCGGGTCCGAAAATAGCAATCAGCCCCAGCATTTT.

This clone was found once. The gene calls are TRBV7-9 and TRBJ1-6; maybe TRBD1 (5 bases). V lost 0 bases, J lost 9 bases, and 9 bases lay in between. Germline CDR1 SEHNR, CDR2 FQNEAQ (reference sequence). This CDR3 is built from 14 residues. The CDR3 nucleotides read TGTGCCAGCAGCTTAGCAGGGGAAAGTTCACCCCTCCACTTT. This gives the protein CASSLAGESSPLHF.

The chain couples TRBV19 to TRBJ1-6; D possibly corresponds to TRBD1 (6 bases). Trimming removed 5 bases from V and 11 bases from J, with 22 bases in between. The CDR3 length is 16 residues. CDR1 is LNHDA and CDR2 is SQIVND in the germline V gene (reference sequence). The CDR3 spells CASSAPRGRSGAPLHF. CDR3 sequence (DNA): TGTGCCAGTAGTGCCCCCCGGGGACGTTCAGGGGCACCCCTCCACTTT.

This chain connects TRBV7-2 to TRBJ2-7; 7 bases align to TRBD2. The CDR3 has 15 residues. Germline V lookup: CDR1 SGHTA, CDR2 FQGNSA. J lost 3 bases, V lost 2 bases, and 7 bases had no gene match. The CDR3 sequence is CASSLLLAHYYEQYF. Written as DNA, the CDR3 is TGTGCCAGCAGCTTATTACTAGCGCACTACTACGAGCAGTACTTC.

The chain carries TRBV3-1 (or the pseudogene TRBV3-2) and TRBJ1-1, with D unresolved. Trimming cost V 0 bases and J 0 bases, with 5 bases left between them. This CDR3 contains 14 residues. Germline V gives CDR1 LGHDT, CDR2 YNNKEL (reference sequence). The CDR3 nucleotides are TGTGCCAGCAGCCAAGAACAGTTGAACACTGAAGCTTTCTTT. It encodes CASSQEQLNTEAFF.

The gene calls are TRBV18 and TRBJ1-1, with D maybe TRBD1 (5 bases). The length of the CDR3 is 13 residues. Trimming left V 2 bases short and J 6 bases short, with 10 bases between. Germline V gene sequence: CDR1 KGHSH, CDR2 LQKENI. The chain's CDR3 is CASSPAREAEAFF. The CDR3 DNA is TGTGCCAGCTCACCAGCCAGGGAGGCTGAAGCTTTCTTT.

V usage is TRBV3-1 (or the pseudogene TRBV3-2) and J usage is TRBJ2-3; D ambiguous. V dropped 0 bases and J dropped 6 bases, with 7 bases sitting between them. The CDR3 is 13 amino acids. Looked up from germline, CDR1 is LGHDT and CDR2 is YNNKEL (reference sequence). The CDR3 DNA follows: TGTGCCAGCAGCCAAGATTCCGAGGATACGCAGTATTTT. The encoded protein is CASSQDSEDTQYF.

The rearrangement links TRBV10-3 to TRBJ2-3, with D perhaps matching TRBD1 (6 bases). Trimming removed 9 bases from V and 2 bases from J, with 9 bases in between. This CDR3 has 12 residues. Per germline, CDR1 ENHRY and CDR2 SYGVKD. The CDR3 loop reads CAITGNTDTQYF. For the CDR3, the DNA is TGTGCCATAACAGGGAACACAGATACGCAGTATTTT.

V gene TRBV6-5 combines with J gene TRBJ1-1, with no clear D. This CDR3 comprises 14 residues. Germline V CDR1 and CDR2: MNHEY, SVGAGI. V was cut by 5 bases and J by 1 base, with 11 bases left in between. The CDR3 sequence is CASSLEPSNTEAFF. The CDR3 nucleotides read TGTGCCAGCAGTCTGGAGCCATCGAACACTGAAGCTTTCTTT.

Written as DNA, the CDR3 is TGTGCCTGGAGTGTCGGAGGGACAGGGGGCTATGGCTACACCTTC. Its protein is CAWSVGGTGGYGYTF. The J gene is TRBJ1-2, the V gene TRBV30, with TRBD1 identical over 11 bases. The germline V gene has CDR1 GTSNPN and CDR2 SVGIG (reference sequence). The CDR3 sequence is 15 residues long. The ends lost 0 bases at V and 4 bases at J; junction bases unmatched: 4.

The CDR3 sequence is CASSPDLTGAETQYF. In nucleotides, the CDR3 is TGTGCCAGTAGTCCCGATTTGACAGGGGCAGAGACCCAGTACTTC. The V gene is TRBV19, the J gene TRBJ2-5; TRBD1 aligns across 8 bases. The CDR3 extends over 15 amino acids. V lost 5 bases to trimming and J lost 4 bases; unmatched junction nucleotides: 9. The germline gives CDR1 LNHDA, CDR2 SQIVND (reference sequence).

This chain links TRBV4-2 with TRBJ1-4; TRBD1 agrees at 7 bases. The J segment lost 7 bases and the V segment lost 0 bases, leaving 8 bases of the junction unmatched. CDR3 size: 16 residues. Germline assignment: CDR1 LGHNA and CDR2 YNFKEQ. This CDR3 is CASSQEEEGASEKLFF. CDR3 DNA sequence: TGTGCCAGCAGCCAAGAAGAGGAGGGGGCCAGTGAAAAACTGTTTTTT.

V is TRBV7-9 and J is TRBJ1-2, with 12 bases fitting TRBD1. Trimming removed 5 bases from V and 7 bases from J; junction bases left unmatched: 5. The CDR3 contains 14 residues. The germline CDR1 and CDR2 sequences are SEHNR and FQNEAQ (reference sequence). The CDR3 nucleotides read TGTGCCAGCAGCACGGGACAGGGGGCATCTGGCTACACCTTC. This gives the protein CASSTGQGASGYTF.

The chain joins TRBV7-9 to TRBJ1-1; D is unclear. This CDR3 has 11 amino acids. CDR1 and CDR2 from the germline V gene are SEHNR and FQNEAQ (reference sequence). V lost 5 bases and J lost 3, with 4 bases in between. CDR3 DNA sequence: TGTGCCAGCAGCCCTGACACTGAAGCTTTCTTT. Translated: CASSPDTEAFF.

The CDR3, as DNA: TGCAGCGCCCAATCGAACACTGAAGCTTTCTTT. Protein product: CSAQSNTEAFF. The chain uses TRBV29-1 and TRBJ1-1, with no clear D. V shed 7 bases and J shed 1 base, with 7 bases lying between them. The CDR3 sequence is 11 residues long. Germline V gives CDR1 SQVTM, CDR2 ANQGSEA. Supplemented by reference TRBV29-1 and TRBJ1-1, the full variable domain reads SAVISQKPSRDICQRGTSLTIQCQVDSQVTMMFWYRQQPGQSLTLIATANQGSEATYESGFVIDKFPISRPNLTFSTLTVSNMSPEDSSIYLCSAQSNTEAFFGQGTRLTVV.

This clone has just one count. The J gene is TRBJ1-3, the V gene TRBV7-9, with unresolved D. CDR1 SEHNR and CDR2 FQNEAQ come from the germline V gene (reference sequence). The CDR3 covers 15 residues. Trimming stripped 5 bases from V and 3 bases from J, with 14 bases between. The CDR3 reads CASSPSPVVGNTIYF. CDR3 DNA: TGTGCCAGCAGCCCCTCCCCGGTAGTTGGAAACACCATATATTTT.